A single sample gave rise to the 25 T cell receptor beta chains below, sequenced in a study of T-cell memory formation after mild COVID-19. MiXCR, run by TCRdb on the 5' RACE reads, gives a single entry per CDR3 protein. Here the sample spans nearly 110,000 distinct CDR3 sequences, roughly 14% being singletons. Material for sequencing was PBMCs or a T cell subset sorted from them (not recorded which). Every receptor here comes from a young man who had mild COVID-19 (a few samples of this study predate the infection). Cell type and time point are not known.

This clonotype has a handful of counts. The chain couples TRBV5-1 to TRBJ2-1; D may match TRBD1 or TRBD2 (5 bases each). This CDR3 has 14 residues. CDR1 is SGHRS and CDR2 is YFSETQ in the germline V gene. V was clipped by 4 bases and J by 10 bases, with 18 bases between them. The DNA of the CDR3 is TGCGCCAGCAGCCCCATGGGACGTCCAAAAGAGCAGTTCTTC. It yields the protein CASSPMGRPKEQFF.

This clonotype has just a few counts. The gene calls are TRBV2 and TRBJ2-7; TRBD2 might be the D (5 bases). The CDR3 loop spans 15 amino acids. The germline gives CDR1 SNHLY, CDR2 FYNNEI. The V end was cut by 8 bases, the J end by 0 bases, with 17 bases between. CDR3 amino acids: CASFGLHTSSYEQYV. The CDR3 DNA follows: TGTGCCAGCTTCGGTCTCCATACTAGCTCCTACGAGCAGTACGTC.

This clonotype appeared many times. J is TRBJ1-1 and V is TRBV5-4; no reliable D call. The CDR3 contains 15 residues. Trimming shortened V by 0 bases and J by 4 bases, and 13 bases separated the two germline ends. The germline CDR1 and CDR2 sequences are SGHNT and YYREEE (reference sequence). The chain's CDR3 is CASSLGPGRSTEAFF. DNA for the CDR3: TGTGCCAGCAGCTTGGGGCCAGGAAGGAGCACTGAAGCTTTCTTT. The full variable domain, in which reference TRBV5-4 and TRBJ1-1 provide the parts outside the CDR3, is ETGVTQSPTHLIKTRGQQVTLRCSSQSGHNTVSWYQQALGQGPQFIFQYYREEENGRGNFPPRFSGLQFPNYSSELNVNALELDDSALYLCASSLGPGRSTEAFFGQGTRLTVV.

This clonotype appeared many times. This chain links TRBV4-3 with TRBJ1-1, with 7 bases that match TRBD1. Germline CDR1 reads LGHNA; CDR2 reads YSLEER. V was clipped by 0 bases and J by 2 bases; unmatched bases: 9. The CDR3 totals 17 residues. The CDR3 region is CASSQEELGTENTEAFF. CDR3 in DNA: TGCGCCAGCAGCCAAGAGGAGTTGGGGACAGAAAACACTGAAGCTTTCTTT.

The CDR3 protein is CASSLFVSFSDTQYF. DNA for the CDR3: TGTGCCAGCAGTTTATTCGTTAGCTTCTCAGATACGCAGTATTTT. The chain couples TRBV27 to TRBJ2-3, with unresolved D. V lost 1 base to trimming and J lost 4 bases, with 12 bases between them. CDR1 and CDR2 (germline): MNHEY, SMNVEV (reference sequence). The CDR3 has 15 residues.

This clonotype came up a few times. The chain uses TRBV3-1 and TRBJ1-6; D is uncertain. This CDR3 is 15 amino acids long. Trimming pared 4 bases from V and 7 bases from J, leaving 14 bases between. CDR1 is LGHDT, CDR2 YNNKEL, per germline (reference sequence). The CDR3 here is CASSRDRVVNSPLHF. CDR3 DNA sequence: TGTGCCAGCAGCCGTGACCGAGTGGTGAATTCACCCCTCCACTTT.

This clonotype has a count of ten or more. The V gene is TRBV5-1, the J gene TRBJ2-7; weak D call: TRBD2 (5 bases). The V end was cut by 4 bases, the J end by 1 base, with 6 bases between. CDR1 and CDR2 from the germline V gene are SGHRS and YFSETQ. The CDR3 covers 12 residues. The chain's CDR3 is CASSEGSYEQYF. Written as DNA, the CDR3 is TGCGCCAGCAGCGAGGGTTCCTACGAGCAGTACTTC.

This chain connects TRBV20-1 to TRBJ1-3, with D uncertain. CDR3 length equals 15 residues. The germline CDR1 and CDR2 sequences are DFQATT and SNEGSKA (reference sequence). Trimming pared 1 base from V and 6 bases from J, leaving 16 bases between. This CDR3 reads CSARGWSPGENTIYF. The CDR3 region has the DNA TGCAGTGCTAGAGGTTGGTCCCCTGGAGAAAACACCATATATTTT.

The chain uses TRBV12-3 or TRBV12-4 and TRBJ2-1; TRBD2 matches at 9 bases. The CDR3 is 13 amino acids. The ends lost 5 bases at V and 8 bases at J; junction bases unmatched: 4. In DNA, the CDR3 is TGTGCCAGCAGTCCTAGCGGGGTCTATGAGCAGTTCTTC. Its protein is CASSPSGVYEQFF.

A few counts support this clonotype. The V call is TRBV29-1, the J call TRBJ1-1, with 8 bases fitting TRBD1. The CDR3 is 12 amino acids. Germline values: CDR1 SQVTM, CDR2 ANQGSEA. V shed 2 bases, J shed 8 bases, and the junction held 4 bases outside the gene matches. The CDR3 bases are TGCAGCGTTGAACGGGCAGGGGGCGAAGCTTTCTTT. Amino acid sequence: CSVERAGGEAFF.

This clonotype was detected a few times. The V and J genes are TRBV6-2 or TRBV6-3 and TRBJ1-1; TRBD1 aligns across 7 bases. The CDR3 extends over 14 amino acids. The V segment lost 5 bases and the J segment 7 bases; nucleotides outside the gene matches: 10. CDR1 MNHEY and CDR2 SVGEGT come from the germline V gene. DNA for the CDR3: TGTGCCAGCAGTGCCGAAGGGGGCAAGAGTGAAGCTTTCTTT. It codes for CASSAEGGKSEAFF.

A few counts support this clonotype. The J gene is TRBJ1-2, the V gene TRBV7-2; weak D call: TRBD1 (6 bases). The CDR3 runs to 15 residues. Per germline, CDR1 SGHTA and CDR2 FQGNSA. V was pared by 5 bases and J by 8 bases, with 21 bases between. The CDR3 nucleotides are TGTGCCAGCAGCCCCTGGCCGGGACATTCGATAGGCTACACCTTC. Protein sequence: CASSPWPGHSIGYTF.

This clonotype was seen repeatedly, ten times or more. The chain combines TRBV18 with TRBJ2-4, with 8 bases identical to TRBD2. V lost 3 bases, J lost 0 bases, and 10 bases stayed unmatched. Germline V gene lookup returns CDR1 KGHSH and CDR2 LQKENI. The CDR3 is made up of 18 amino acids. The CDR3 nucleotides read TGTGCCAGCTCACCCAACCCCTCGGGGGGGTCAGCCAAAAACATTCAGTACTTC. Residues: CASSPNPSGGSAKNIQYF.

This clonotype was seen only a few times. The chain carries TRBV9 and TRBJ2-1; no clear D gene. Germline V gene sequence: CDR1 SGDLS, CDR2 YYNGEE. The ends were cut back, 0 bases at V and 6 bases at J, with 13 bases in the middle. The CDR3 length is 15 residues. CDR3 amino acids: CASSVAASEGNEQFF. The DNA for the CDR3 is TGTGCCAGCAGCGTAGCGGCTAGTGAAGGCAATGAGCAGTTCTTC.

This rearrangement joins TRBV30 to TRBJ1-1; possibly TRBD1 for D (6 bases). CDR1 is GTSNPN and CDR2 is SVGIG in the germline V gene (reference sequence). The V end lost 4 bases, the J end lost 10 bases, and 13 bases lay between the germline ends. This CDR3 is 11 amino acids long. CDR3 sequence: CAWNQGGGAFF. The CDR3 coding sequence is TGTGCCTGGAACCAGGGAGGGGGAGCTTTCTTT. Full variable domain (remainder filled in from reference TRBV30 and TRBJ1-1): SQTIHQWPATLVQPVGSPLSLECTVEGTSNPNLYWYRQAAGRGLQLLFYSVGIGQISSEVPQNLSASRPQDRQFILSSKKLLLSDSGFYLCAWNQGGGAFFGQGTRLTVV.

The CDR3 nucleotides read TGTGCCACCAGTCTAGCGGGGGGGTTCCCCGATACGCAGTATTTT. Translated, it gives CATSLAGGFPDTQYF. The chain links TRBV15 to TRBJ2-3; 12 nucleotides match TRBD2. Trimming took 6 bases from V and 6 from J; bases not matched to a gene: 7. Germline V gene sequence: CDR1 LNHNV, CDR2 YYDKDF (reference sequence). The CDR3 runs to 15 residues.

The chain links TRBV4-3 to TRBJ2-5; 10 bases map to TRBD1. CDR1 and CDR2 from the germline V gene are LGHNA and YSLEER. With 0 bases clipped from V and 3 bases from J, the junction kept 4 bases outside the gene matches. The CDR3 runs to 16 residues. The CDR3 region is CASSQDLGQGEETQYF. CDR3 in DNA: TGCGCCAGCAGCCAAGATCTCGGACAGGGGGAAGAGACCCAGTACTTC.

This clonotype qualifies as medium-sized. The chain carries TRBV5-6 and TRBJ2-1; a weak D match, TRBD2 (5 bases). The CDR3 consists of 14 residues. CDR1 is SGHDT and CDR2 is YYEEEE in the germline V gene. V was pared by 2 bases and J by 9 bases, with 15 bases between. The DNA for the CDR3 is TGTGCCAGCAGCTTTGGTCATTATCGGGGTGAGCAGTTCTTC. It codes for CASSFGHYRGEQFF.

The J gene is TRBJ1-1, the V gene TRBV7-9; TRBD1 might be the D (5 bases). This CDR3 spans 13 amino acids. Trimming shortened V by 7 bases and J by 5 bases, and 14 bases separated the two germline ends. CDR1 and CDR2 from the germline V gene are SEHNR and FQNEAQ (reference sequence). As DNA, the CDR3 is TGTGCCAGCATGGGGGGTTTGGAAACTGAAGCTTTCTTT. This translates into CASMGGLETEAFF.

In this sample, this clonotype turned up many times. The chain joins TRBV5-4 to TRBJ2-5, with TRBD2 matching 10 bases. Unmatched junction bases numbered 13, after V lost 4 bases and J lost 4 bases. Germline values: CDR1 SGHNT, CDR2 YYREEE (reference sequence). The CDR3 covers 17 residues. In DNA form, the CDR3 reads TGTGCCAGCAGCGCGGATGGACTAGCGGTTTCAGGAGAGACCCAGTACTTC. Translation gives CASSADGLAVSGETQYF.

This clonotype was seen more than once but under ten times. The chain joins TRBV29-1 to TRBJ2-3; possible D gene TRBD2, 6 bases. The germline gives CDR1 SQVTM, CDR2 ANQGSEA. There are 13 residues in the CDR3. V lost 7 bases, J lost 4 bases, and 15 bases lay in between. DNA for the CDR3: TGCAGCGCCCCTGGGAGGACTTCAGATACGCAGTATTTT. It codes for CSAPGRTSDTQYF.

CDR3 bases: TGTGCCAGCAGCCAAGAAGGCCCGGCAGGGGATACGCAGTATTTT. As protein: CASSQEGPAGDTQYF. The chain has TRBV3-1 and TRBJ2-3; perhaps TRBD1 as D (5 bases). The CDR3 covers 15 residues. Germline assignment: CDR1 LGHDT and CDR2 YNNKEL (reference sequence). Trimming shortened V by 0 bases and J by 6 bases, and 13 bases separated the two germline ends.

This clonotype was detected a few times. This chain links TRBV25-1 with TRBJ1-3, with D unclear. This CDR3 is 11 amino acids long. Trimming pared 9 bases from V and 0 bases from J, leaving 3 bases between. CDR1 and CDR2 (germline): MGHDK, SYGVNS. The CDR3 spells CASNSGNTIYF. For the CDR3, the DNA is TGTGCCAGTAACTCTGGAAACACCATATATTTT.

This clonotype was seen only a few times. The chain is built from TRBV12-3 or TRBV12-4 and TRBJ2-2; the D gene is possibly TRBD1 (5 bases). Trimming stripped 6 bases from V and 4 bases from J, with 18 bases between. This CDR3 contains 16 residues. The CDR3 region is CASRDSPDRRTGELFF. As DNA, the CDR3 is TGTGCCAGCAGAGATTCCCCCGACAGACGCACCGGGGAGCTGTTTTTT.

The rearrangement joins TRBV6-2 or TRBV6-3 to TRBJ2-1; tentatively, D is TRBD1 or TRBD2 (5 bases each). Trimming took 5 bases from V and 5 from J, leaving 13 bases between them. Germline CDR1 is MNHEY and CDR2 is SVGEGT. The CDR3 is made up of 14 amino acids. Here the CDR3 reads CASSPEGPHNEQFF. In DNA, the CDR3 is TGTGCCAGCAGTCCCGAGGGGCCCCACAATGAGCAGTTCTTC.